These 10 T cell receptor beta chains came from one sample sequenced in a study of glioma-infiltrating T cells. Using RNA template, CDR3s of TCR alpha and beta were amplified with iRepertoire arm-PCR. One entry per CDR3 protein, called by TCRdb with MiXCR from the multiplex PCR reads. The repertoire has under 50,000 distinct CDR3 sequences, about a fifth of them found once; the top ten carry less than 7%. What was sequenced was glioma tissue, nonneoplastic brain tissue, or PBMCs (not recorded which). These receptors came from a human donor with low-grade glioma or glioblastoma, undergoing nonglioma brain surgery, or in good health (not recorded which).

There are many counts of this clonotype. The chain links TRBV15 to TRBJ1-1; tentative D call: TRBD1 (6 bases). The CDR3 is 16 residues long. V was cut by 4 bases and J by 1 base, with 16 bases left in between. Looked up from germline, CDR1 is LNHNV and CDR2 is YYDKDF (reference sequence). The CDR3 DNA sequence: TGTGCCACCAGCACCACACTTGGACAGCAGAACACTGAAGCTTTCTTT. Its translation: CATSTTLGQQNTEAFF.

The table lists this clonotype with many counts. The chain couples TRBV28 to TRBJ2-1; tentatively, D is TRBD2 (6 bases). The germline CDR1 and CDR2 sequences are MDHEN and SYDVKM. Trimming left V 4 bases short and J 0 bases short, with 13 bases between. The CDR3 runs 16 residues. The CDR3 nucleotides read TGTGCCAGCAGTTCTATAGCGGCTGGCTCCTACAATGAGCAGTTCTTC. This sequence encodes CASSSIAAGSYNEQFF.

This clonotype has a count of ten or more. The V gene is TRBV12-3 or TRBV12-4, the J gene TRBJ2-1, with D possibly being TRBD2 (6 bases). The germline V and J ends were trimmed by 7 bases and 2 bases, with 15 bases remaining between them. The CDR3 contains 15 residues. The CDR3: CASTFWRDPYNEQFF. The DNA of the CDR3 is TGTGCCAGCACCTTCTGGAGGGATCCCTACAATGAGCAGTTCTTC.

V and J are TRBV12-3 or TRBV12-4 and TRBJ2-3, with 9 positions matching TRBD2. The CDR3 totals 17 residues. CDR3 in amino acids: CVSSPGTSRLITDTQYF. The CDR3 DNA reads as TGTGTTAGCAGTCCCGGGACTAGCCGGCTGATCACAGATACGCAGTATTTT.

This rearrangement joins TRBV9 to TRBJ2-1, with TRBD2 matching 8 bases. Looked up from germline, CDR1 is SGDLS and CDR2 is YYNGEE. The CDR3 covers 16 residues. Trimming at V came to 0 bases and at J to 10 bases, leaving 12 bases not matched to a gene. CDR3 region: CASSVGTSRSKGEQFF. CDR3 in DNA: TGTGCCAGCAGCGTAGGGACTAGCCGGAGTAAGGGCGAGCAGTTCTTC.

This clonotype was seen ten or more times. The V and J genes are TRBV4-1 and TRBJ2-4, with 8 bases identical to TRBD2. V lost 0 bases to trimming and J lost 6 bases; unmatched junction nucleotides: 4. Germline assignment: CDR1 MGHRA and CDR2 YSYEKL. The CDR3 length is 15 residues. CDR3 DNA sequence: TGCGCCAGCAGCCAAGATAGCGGGGCTGGAAACATTCAGTACTTC. It is translated as CASSQDSGAGNIQYF.

Comment on this clonotype: An end of the junction differs from the germline gene, which may be a read error. The V call is TRBV28, the J call TRBJ1-1; tentatively, D is TRBD1 (5 bases). Looked up from germline, CDR1 is MDHEN and CDR2 is SYDVKM. The CDR3 sequence is 14 residues long. DNA for the CDR3: TGTGCCAGCAGCCAAGTCGCAGGGAGCACTGAAGCTCTCTTT. Amino acids: CASSQVAGSTEALF. Drawing the rest from reference TRBV28 and TRBJ1-1, the complete variable domain is DVKVTQSSRYLVKRTGEKVFLECVQDMDHENMFWYRQDPGLGLRLIYFSYDVKMKEKGDIPEGYSVSREKKERFSLILESASTNQTSMYLCASSQVAGSTEALFGQGTRLTVV.

As regards this clonotype: One junction end disagrees with the germline gene, perhaps due to a read error. The chain recombines TRBV5-1 with TRBJ2-3; D possibly corresponds to TRBD1 (5 bases). Per the germline V gene, CDR1 is SGHRS and CDR2 is YFSETQ. The CDR3 is 16 amino acids. CDR3 sequence reads: CASSLDGNGLTDMQYF. Here the CDR3 DNA reads TGCGCCAGCAGCTTGGATGGCAACGGGTTGACAGATATGCAGTATTTT.

The chain carries TRBV11-2 and TRBJ2-1; D possibly uses TRBD1 or TRBD2 (5 bases each). Germline V gene sequence: CDR1 SGHAT, CDR2 FQNNGV. Trimming took 5 bases from V and 0 from J, leaving 14 bases between them. This CDR3 has 16 amino acids. In nucleotides, the CDR3 is TGTGCCAGCAGCCCCAGATCAGGGAGCTCCTACAATGAGCAGTTCTTC. Protein product: CASSPRSGSSYNEQFF.

Worth noting for this clonotype: A much larger clone differs by one base, so this may be a read error. The chain carries TRBV18 and TRBJ2-7; 7 bases line up with TRBD1. Germline V gene lookup returns CDR1 KGHSH and CDR2 LQKENI. CDR3 size: 18 residues. This chain's CDR3 is CASSTPESGQAGTCEQYV. The DNA for the CDR3 is TGTGCCAGCTCAACACCGGAATCCGGACAGGCCGGCACCTGCGAGCAGTACGTC.